A single sample is the source of the 32 T cell receptor beta chains below, sequenced in a study of cytomegalovirus exposure and HLA in healthy donors. 60 Vbeta and 13 Jbeta primers were used in PCR. TCRdb's table, derived via immunoSEQ multiplex PCR, lists solely in-frame clones and lacks some. The profile shows about 130,000 clones, around 78% of them singletons. The sequenced sample was PBMCs. The receptors were sampled from a middle-aged man in good health and CMV-seronegative.

The chain recombines TRBV7-2 with TRBJ2-1; D is uncertain. Deletions cut 5 bases from V and 1 base from J, with 12 bases between. The germline CDR1 and CDR2 sequences are SGHTA and FQGNSA. The CDR3 is 15 residues long. The CDR3 coding sequence is TGTGCCAGCAGCAGTAGCCGTGGTTCCTACAATGAGCAGTTCTTC. Residues: CASSSSRGSYNEQFF.

V and J are TRBV5-4 and TRBJ2-1; a possible D gene is TRBD1 (6 bases). The CDR3 spans 16 residues. Germline V gives CDR1 SGHNT, CDR2 YYREEE (reference sequence). Trimming removed 2 bases at V and 7 bases at J, with 19 bases between. The CDR3 protein is CASSLGSGAGRNEQFF. CDR3 nucleotides: TGTGCCAGCAGCTTAGGTTCAGGGGCCGGCAGAAATGAGCAGTTCTTC.

This clone turned up a few times. V gene TRBV15 combines with J gene TRBJ1-6; 9 bases agree with TRBD1. The CDR3 has 15 residues. V lost 5 bases to trimming and J lost 10 bases; unmatched junction nucleotides: 9. CDR1 and CDR2 (germline): LNHNV, YYDKDF (reference sequence). The CDR3 is CATSGDRDRGSPLHF. The CDR3 region has the DNA TGTGCCACCAGCGGGGACAGGGATCGGGGGTCACCCCTCCACTTT.

The V and J genes are TRBV5-4 and TRBJ1-1, with D possibly matching TRBD1 (5 bases). CDR1 is SGHNT and CDR2 is YYREEE in the germline V gene (reference sequence). The CDR3 has 15 amino acids. Trimming stripped 1 base from V and 1 base from J, with 11 bases between. CDR3 nucleotides: TGTGCCAGCAGCTTGAGTGTCAGGGAGAACACTGAAGCTTTCTTT. Its translation is CASSLSVRENTEAFF.

The V call is TRBV7-9, the J call TRBJ2-2, with 7 positions matching TRBD1. Germline lookup yields CDR1 SEHNR and CDR2 FQNEAQ (reference sequence). The CDR3 is made up of 14 amino acids. The V segment lost 6 bases and the J segment 7 bases; nucleotides outside the gene matches: 8. The CDR3 DNA sequence: TGTGCCAGCAGAAAAACAGGGGAAGACGGGGAGCTGTTTTTT. Protein: CASRKTGEDGELFF.

V and J are TRBV9 and TRBJ2-3; possibly TRBD2 for D (6 bases). Trimming stripped 1 base from V and 0 bases from J, with 21 bases between. The CDR3 runs to 19 residues. Germline CDR1 reads SGDLS; CDR2 reads YYNGEE. CDR3: CASSVSGDVGGTSTDTQYF. Here the CDR3 DNA reads TGTGCCAGCAGCGTATCCGGGGATGTCGGGGGAACTAGCACAGATACGCAGTATTTT.

This clone was observed a few times. This CDR3 reads CASSSTGTTDTQYF. As DNA, the CDR3 is TGTGCCAGCAGCTCAACAGGGACCACAGATACGCAGTATTTT. V and J are TRBV14 and TRBJ2-3, with a tentative D call TRBD1 (6 bases). V was cut by 5 bases and J by 2 bases, with 11 bases left in between. Germline loops: CDR1 SGHDN, CDR2 FVKESK. There are 14 residues in the CDR3.

The chain recombines TRBV7-9 with TRBJ1-5, with 9 positions matching TRBD1. J lost 2 bases, V lost 0 bases, and 5 bases had no gene match. The CDR3 loop spans 17 amino acids. In germline, CDR1 is SEHNR, CDR2 FQNEAQ (reference sequence). The CDR3 region is CASSLAPTGGGNQPQHF. Here the CDR3 DNA reads TGTGCCAGCAGCTTAGCGCCGACAGGGGGTGGCAATCAGCCCCAGCATTTT.

This chain connects TRBV5-1 to TRBJ2-3, with 11 bases identical to TRBD1. The length of the CDR3 is 16 residues. With V trimmed by 3 bases and J by 4 bases, 7 bases remained unmatched. Per the germline V gene, CDR1 is SGHRS and CDR2 is YFSETQ. The CDR3 spells CASSWTGGVGSDTQYF. The CDR3 bases are TGCGCCAGCAGCTGGACAGGGGGCGTAGGGTCAGATACGCAGTATTTT.

The V gene is TRBV11-2, the J gene TRBJ2-5; D unclear. The V and J ends lost 2 bases and 7 bases respectively, with 11 bases between them. CDR3 length: 13 amino acids. Germline V gene sequence: CDR1 SGHAT, CDR2 FQNNGV. The DNA for the CDR3 is TGTGCCAGCAGCTTATTATTAACGGGGACCCAGTACTTC. Translated: CASSLLLTGTQYF. Full variable domain (missing parts from reference TRBV11-2 and TRBJ2-5): EAGVAQSPRYKIIEKRQSVAFWCNPISGHATLYWYQQILGQGPKLLIQFQNNGVVDDSQLPKDRFSAERLKGVDSTLKIQPAKLEDSAVYLCASSLLLTGTQYFGPGTRLLVL.

This rearrangement joins TRBV27 to TRBJ2-1; maybe TRBD1 (5 bases). Germline V gene lookup returns CDR1 MNHEY and CDR2 SMNVEV (reference sequence). This CDR3 contains 13 residues. The ends were cut back, 3 bases at V and 7 bases at J, with 10 bases in the middle. The DNA for the CDR3 is TGTGCCAGCAGTTTTCGGCAGGGTAATGAGCAGTTCTTC. Translation: CASSFRQGNEQFF.

The rearrangement links TRBV18 to TRBJ1-2; 12 bases fit TRBD1. Trimming removed 3 bases from V and 3 bases from J; junction bases left unmatched: 2. The CDR3 is 15 amino acids. In germline, CDR1 is KGHSH, CDR2 LQKENI. CDR3 residues: CASSPGQGADYGYTF. The CDR3, as DNA: TGTGCCAGCTCACCGGGACAGGGGGCAGACTATGGCTACACCTTC.

The chain carries TRBV6-5 and TRBJ1-1, with D maybe TRBD1 (6 bases). V lost 3 bases, J lost 2 bases, and 13 bases lay in between. This CDR3 contains 15 residues. Germline-derived CDR1 and CDR2 are MNHEY and SVGAGI. CDR3 loop: CASSYGARGNTEAFF. The CDR3 region has the DNA TGTGCCAGCAGTTATGGGGCCAGGGGAAACACTGAAGCTTTCTTT.

The chain couples TRBV7-2 to TRBJ2-5; 8 nucleotides agree with TRBD2. The germline CDR1 and CDR2 sequences are SGHTA and FQGNSA. With 5 bases clipped from V and 1 base from J, the junction kept 6 bases outside the gene matches. The CDR3 length is 15 residues. The CDR3, as DNA: TGTGCCAGCAGCCCGCAAGCGGGGGCCCAAGAGACCCAGTACTTC. It yields the protein CASSPQAGAQETQYF.

This clone was counted between two and nine times. The chain carries TRBV7-8 and TRBJ2-7; possible D gene TRBD2, 5 bases. V was cut by 5 bases and J by 0 bases, with 11 bases left in between. CDR1 and CDR2 from the germline V gene are SGHVS and FQNEAQ. The CDR3 totals 14 residues. CDR3 sequence: CASSLRANSYEQYF. The CDR3 nucleotides are TGTGCCAGCAGCCTGCGGGCGAACTCCTACGAGCAGTACTTC.

This clone came up once. A read error may account for a junction end that differs from germline. V is TRBV7-2 and J is TRBJ2-1; D possibly corresponds to TRBD1 (6 bases). Germline V gives CDR1 SGHTA, CDR2 FQGNSA. The CDR3 is made up of 11 amino acids. Here the CDR3 reads CASSQYRDFVF. The DNA of the CDR3 is TGTGCCAGCAGCCAGTACAGGGATTTTGTCTTC.

The chain employs TRBV6-5 and TRBJ2-7; TRBD1 matches 7 bases. With V trimmed by 1 base and J by 6 bases, 3 bases remained unmatched. The CDR3 contains 13 residues. The germline CDR1 and CDR2 sequences are MNHEY and SVGAGI. In DNA, the CDR3 is TGTGCCAGCAGTTACTTACAGGGGCGCGAGCAGTACTTC. This sequence encodes CASSYLQGREQYF.

This clone has a single count. The V call is TRBV27, the J call TRBJ1-2; D uncertain. V shed 5 bases and J shed 4 bases, with 14 bases lying between them. The CDR3 length is 14 residues. Looked up from germline, CDR1 is MNHEY and CDR2 is SMNVEV (reference sequence). DNA of the CDR3: TGTGCCAGCAGTCCTAACGCGGTTTTCTATGGCTACACCTTC. Its protein product is CASSPNAVFYGYTF.

This chain joins TRBV11-1 and TRBJ2-1, with 9 nucleotides matching TRBD2. Germline CDR1 SGHAT, CDR2 FQDESV (reference sequence). Losses at the gene ends were 0 bases for V and 2 bases for J; bases not matched to a gene: 2. The CDR3 has 16 amino acids. The CDR3 loop is CASSLASGGPYNEQFF. In nucleotides, the CDR3 is TGTGCCAGCAGCTTAGCTAGCGGGGGACCCTACAATGAGCAGTTCTTC.

The V call is TRBV4-3, the J call TRBJ2-2; tentatively, D is TRBD1 (7 bases). The V gene lost 0 bases and the J gene lost 7 bases, with 18 bases spanning the gap. The CDR3 runs to 17 residues. Germline CDR1 and CDR2: LGHNA and YSLEER. The CDR3 loop reads CASSQEASGGGIGELFF. The CDR3, as DNA: TGCGCCAGCAGCCAAGAGGCGTCAGGGGGAGGTATCGGGGAGCTGTTTTTT.

The chain couples TRBV15 to TRBJ2-1, with 10 positions matching TRBD2. The CDR3 has 17 residues. Per the germline V gene, CDR1 is LNHNV and CDR2 is YYDKDF (reference sequence). Trimming cost V 1 base and J 4 bases; bases outside gene matches: 7. CDR3 in DNA: TGTGCCACCAGCAGAGTGGGGACTAGCGTAAATTACAATGAGCAGTTCTTC. Amino acids: CATSRVGTSVNYNEQFF.

Turning to this clone: The same CDR3 can be traced to other DNA sequences in this sample. This chain connects TRBV19 to TRBJ1-1; D remains ambiguous. Germline assignment: CDR1 LNHDA and CDR2 SQIVND (reference sequence). V dropped 5 bases and J dropped 4 bases, with 11 bases sitting between them. CDR3 length: 13 residues. In DNA form, the CDR3 reads TGTGCCAGTAGTTCCGGGAGAGGCACTGAAGCTTTCTTT. Amino acids: CASSSGRGTEAFF.

This sequence joins TRBV2 and TRBJ2-7; D is uncertain. Germline CDR1 reads SNHLY; CDR2 reads FYNNEI. Trimming took 4 bases from V and 0 from J, leaving 10 bases between them. This CDR3 has 14 amino acids. Here the CDR3 DNA reads TGTGCCAGCAGTGCGACTGTCAGCTCCTACGAGCAGTACTTC. Encoded protein: CASSATVSSYEQYF. Using reference TRBV2 and TRBJ2-7 for the parts outside the CDR3, the full variable domain is EPEVTQTPSHQVTQMGQEVILRCVPISNHLYFYWYRQILGQKVEFLVSFYNNEISEKSEIFDDQFSVERPDGSNFTLKIRSTKLEDSAMYFCASSATVSSYEQYFGPGTRLTVT.

The J gene is TRBJ1-2, the V gene TRBV6-5, with 10 bases fitting TRBD1. Looked up from germline, CDR1 is MNHEY and CDR2 is SVGAGI. V lost 6 bases, J lost 4 bases, and 8 bases stayed unmatched. This CDR3 region has 15 residues. CDR3 protein: CASRPRDRGLYGYTF. CDR3 DNA sequence: TGTGCCAGCAGACCCCGGGACAGGGGACTCTATGGCTACACCTTC.

The chain uses TRBV11-1 and TRBJ1-1; D possibly corresponds to TRBD1 (5 bases). The CDR3 spans 13 residues. Trimming cost V 5 bases and J 4 bases, with 11 bases left between them. Germline CDR1 reads SGHAT; CDR2 reads FQDESV (reference sequence). The CDR3 nucleotides read TGTGCCAGCAGCCAGCACGGGGGCACTGAAGCTTTCTTT. This encodes CASSQHGGTEAFF.

V usage is TRBV7-2 and J usage is TRBJ1-5, with 8 bases matching TRBD1. Germline-derived CDR1 and CDR2 are SGHTA and FQGNSA. The CDR3 runs to 15 residues. Trimming cost V 2 bases and J 4 bases; bases outside gene matches: 4. The CDR3 spells CASSLRTGRNQPQHF. The CDR3 DNA reads TGTGCCAGCAGCTTACGGACAGGGCGTAATCAGCCCCAGCATTTT.

The chain combines TRBV7-2 with TRBJ1-6; D gene unclear. Looked up from germline, CDR1 is SGHTA and CDR2 is FQGNSA. CDR3 length: 15 residues. V lost 5 bases and J 9 bases, leaving 17 bases between the germline ends. For the CDR3, the DNA is TGTGCCAGCAGCCGCGCGGCGGCCATGGGTTCACCCCTCCACTTT. The encoded protein is CASSRAAAMGSPLHF.

The J gene is TRBJ2-5, the V gene TRBV7-9; the match to TRBD1 covers 9 bases. Germline V gives CDR1 SEHNR, CDR2 FQNEAQ (reference sequence). This CDR3 contains 17 residues. V shed 8 bases, J shed 2 bases, and the junction held 15 bases outside the gene matches. The CDR3 coding sequence is TGTGCCAGCGGCAAAAGAACGGGACAGGGTAAACAAGAGACCCAGTACTTC. It is translated as CASGKRTGQGKQETQYF.

In this sample, this clone turned up a few times. The V call is TRBV10-2, the J call TRBJ2-3; 8 bases fit TRBD1. This CDR3 region has 15 residues. Germline V CDR1 and CDR2: WSHSY, SAAADI. The trim removed 7 bases at V and 2 bases at J, leaving 8 bases unmatched. The CDR3: CASTPDREDTDTQYF. CDR3 DNA: TGCGCCAGCACCCCGGACAGGGAAGACACAGATACGCAGTATTTT.

This clone was counted once. The chain has TRBV27 and TRBJ2-7, with D unclear. Trimming removed 4 bases from V and 6 bases from J, with 10 bases in between. The germline CDR1 and CDR2 sequences are MNHEY and SMNVEV (reference sequence). The CDR3 spans 12 residues. The CDR3: CASSSAESEQYF. CDR3 in DNA: TGTGCCAGCAGTTCCGCGGAAAGCGAGCAGTACTTC.

This clone was seen only once. The rearrangement uses TRBV5-5 and TRBJ2-7; tentative D call: TRBD2 (6 bases). Looked up from germline, CDR1 is SGHKS and CDR2 is YYEKEE (reference sequence). The length of the CDR3 is 12 residues. V gave up 4 bases and J gave up 3 bases, with 8 bases separating them. The CDR3 protein is CASSTAGYEQYF. The CDR3 nucleotides are TGTGCCAGCAGCACAGCGGGCTACGAGCAGTACTTC.

The genes are TRBV6-5 and TRBJ2-3, with D possibly matching TRBD1 (6 bases). Deletions cut 0 bases from V and 4 bases from J, with 11 bases between. Germline assignment: CDR1 MNHEY and CDR2 SVGAGI. This CDR3 has 15 residues. This CDR3 reads CASSYSIQGADTQYF. The CDR3 DNA is TGTGCCAGCAGTTACTCGATACAGGGCGCAGATACGCAGTATTTT.